What follows are 29 T cell receptor beta chains derived from one specimen sequenced in a study of beta chain features in type 1 diabetes. What was sequenced were expressed TCRB transcripts, since all of the isolated RNA had been reverse transcribed. The data were produced by immunoSEQ multiplex PCR, yet TCRdb's version contains in-frame clones alone and is incomplete. The data contain about 930,000 clones, 17% of them singletons. What was sequenced was naive CD4+ T cells from blood. Receptors were obtained from a woman between 18 and 29 years old in good health.

This chain uses TRBV6-1 with TRBJ2-1, with a weak D call TRBD2 (6 bases). The germline CDR1 and CDR2 sequences are MNHNS and SASEGT. The CDR3 is 15 residues long. Between the trimmed V and J ends, which lost 5 bases and 7 bases, there was a span of 18 bases. The CDR3 here is CASSISGLKGNEQFF. The CDR3 bases are TGTGCCAGCAGTATATCGGGACTCAAGGGAAATGAGCAGTTCTTC.

The J gene is TRBJ1-2, the V gene TRBV29-1; unclear D gene. The germline V and J ends were trimmed by 2 bases and 2 bases, with 9 bases remaining between them. Germline loops: CDR1 SQVTM, CDR2 ANQGSEA. The CDR3 is 13 residues long. The CDR3 nucleotides read TGCAGCGTTGAACTTAGCTGGAACTATGGCTACACCTTC. Protein sequence: CSVELSWNYGYTF.

The rearrangement uses TRBV18 and TRBJ2-3; perhaps TRBD2 as D (5 bases). The germline CDR1 and CDR2 sequences are KGHSH and LQKENI. The length of the CDR3 is 15 residues. Trimming removed 1 base from V and 0 bases from J, with 8 bases in between. The CDR3, as DNA: TGTGCCAGCTCACCACGGACTTCTAGCACAGATACGCAGTATTTT. It yields the protein CASSPRTSSTDTQYF.

V and J are TRBV15 and TRBJ2-5, with D perhaps TRBD2 (6 bases). From germline, CDR1 is LNHNV and CDR2 YYDKDF (reference sequence). The length of the CDR3 is 14 residues. Trimming shortened V by 1 base and J by 5 bases, and 11 bases separated the two germline ends. CDR3 bases: TGTGCCACCAGCAGAGGGGGAGGTTGGGAGACCCAGTACTTC. Protein product: CATSRGGGWETQYF.

Concerning this clone itself: Other DNA variants within this sample encode the same CDR3. The chain links TRBV9 to TRBJ2-6; tentative D call: TRBD1 (5 bases). Germline-derived CDR1 and CDR2 are SGDLS and YYNGEE. The V and J ends lost 1 base and 0 bases respectively, with 5 bases between them. This CDR3 has 15 amino acids. The CDR3 region is CASSVTGSGANVLTF. Written as DNA, the CDR3 is TGTGCCAGCAGCGTAACAGGCTCTGGGGCCAACGTCCTGACTTTC.

The V gene is TRBV25-1, the J gene TRBJ2-1; TRBD2 matches at 12 bases. With V trimmed by 3 bases and J by 8 bases, 11 bases remained unmatched. This CDR3 has 17 amino acids. The V gene's germline CDR1 is MGHDK and CDR2 SYGVNS. The CDR3 loop reads CASSDYYPGLAGHEQFF. CDR3 nucleotides: TGTGCCAGCAGTGACTACTACCCGGGACTAGCGGGTCATGAGCAGTTCTTC.

This clone was counted between two and nine times. The chain couples TRBV5-1 to TRBJ2-2; D gene unclear. The germline CDR1 and CDR2 sequences are SGHRS and YFSETQ. Between the trimmed V and J ends, which lost 2 bases and 1 base, there was a span of 9 bases. The CDR3 extends over 15 amino acids. The CDR3 reads CASSFGQENTGELFF. As DNA, the CDR3 is TGCGCCAGCAGCTTCGGGCAGGAGAACACCGGGGAGCTGTTTTTT.

This clone has only a few counts. The genes are TRBV6-5 and TRBJ2-3, with unresolved D. CDR1 is MNHEY, CDR2 SVGAGI, per germline. V was clipped by 4 bases and J by 2 bases, with 16 bases between them. The CDR3 runs to 16 residues. This CDR3 reads CASSSNYRIPTDTQYF. CDR3 DNA sequence: TGTGCCAGCAGTTCGAACTACCGGATCCCCACAGATACGCAGTATTTT.

A few counts support this clone. The chain carries TRBV15 and TRBJ2-1, with 8 bases matching TRBD2. Germline CDR1 LNHNV, CDR2 YYDKDF (reference sequence). With 4 bases clipped from V and 7 bases from J, the junction kept 21 bases outside the gene matches. CDR3 length: 19 amino acids. For the CDR3, the DNA is TGTGCCACCAGCAAGAGAACAGTGGAACCGGGACTAGGAAAGAATGAGCAGTTCTTC. This encodes CATSKRTVEPGLGKNEQFF.

The rearrangement uses TRBV27 and TRBJ2-3; 7 positions agree with TRBD2. This CDR3 is 16 amino acids long. V shed 3 bases, J shed 2 bases, and the junction held 8 bases outside the gene matches. CDR1 is MNHEY, CDR2 SMNVEV, per germline (reference sequence). In DNA form, the CDR3 reads TGTGCCAGCAGTTTTTCCTCGACTAGCATCACAGATACGCAGTATTTT. Encoded protein: CASSFSSTSITDTQYF.

The CDR3 region is CASTRTGLNQPQHF. The CDR3 DNA sequence: TGTGCCAGCACCCGGACGGGACTCAATCAGCCCCAGCATTTT. The V and J genes are TRBV2 and TRBJ1-5; D possibly corresponds to TRBD1 (5 bases). Trimming shortened V by 7 bases and J by 3 bases, and 13 bases separated the two germline ends. From germline, CDR1 is SNHLY and CDR2 FYNNEI. This CDR3 region has 14 residues.

This clone was counted only a few times. The identical CDR3 is also encoded by other nucleotide sequences in the sample. The rearrangement joins TRBV5-6 to TRBJ1-2, with D perhaps matching TRBD1 (5 bases). In germline, CDR1 is SGHDT, CDR2 YYEEEE. The CDR3 has 14 amino acids. V was trimmed by 3 bases and J by 3 bases, leaving 12 bases between them. The CDR3 DNA sequence: TGTGCCAGCAGCTCATTGAGGGGTGACTATGGCTACACCTTC. Its translation is CASSSLRGDYGYTF.

V gene TRBV6-5 combines with J gene TRBJ1-1, with D possibly being TRBD1 (5 bases). The CDR3 is made up of 16 amino acids. V lost 2 bases and J lost 0, with 13 bases in between. Germline V CDR1 and CDR2: MNHEY, SVGAGI. CDR3 sequence reads: CASSYGPRGLNTEAFF. The DNA for the CDR3 is TGTGCCAGCAGTTACGGGCCGAGGGGACTGAACACTGAAGCTTTCTTT.

The chain links TRBV7-2 to TRBJ2-7; D is ambiguous. The germline V gene encodes CDR1 SGHTA and CDR2 FQGNSA. CDR3 size: 13 residues. V was trimmed by 8 bases and J by 1 base, leaving 12 bases between them. The DNA for the CDR3 is TGTGCCAGCCGAGTAGACCCATCCTACGAGCAGTACTTC. It codes for CASRVDPSYEQYF.

The J gene is TRBJ2-7, the V gene TRBV28; D assignment may be TRBD1 or TRBD2 (5 bases each). The CDR3 runs 17 residues. From germline, CDR1 is MDHEN and CDR2 SYDVKM. V dropped 2 bases and J dropped 0 bases, with 17 bases sitting between them. Here the CDR3 DNA reads TGTGCCAGCAGTTTAGAGCGGTGGGGGTTTAGCTCCTACGAGCAGTACTTC. This gives the protein CASSLERWGFSSYEQYF.

The rearrangement uses TRBV14 and TRBJ1-2, with D tentatively TRBD1 (6 bases). This CDR3 is 15 amino acids long. Looked up from germline, CDR1 is SGHDN and CDR2 is FVKESK. With 1 base removed from V and 8 bases from J, the gap between germline ends came to 17 bases. This CDR3 is CASSQGRGASGGYTF. The CDR3 DNA sequence: TGTGCCAGCAGCCAAGGTCGGGGGGCGTCGGGCGGCTACACCTTC.

This clone was observed a handful of times. The chain is built from TRBV29-1 and TRBJ2-1; TRBD2 matches 9 bases. Germline V gene data show CDR1 as SQVTM and CDR2 as ANQGSEA. The ends lost 4 bases at V and 14 bases at J; junction bases unmatched: 6. The CDR3 is 11 residues long. In nucleotides, the CDR3 is TGCAGCGTTGCGCCGGGACTAGCCAAGTTCTTC. Its translation: CSVAPGLAKFF.

The sample holds a few counts of this clone. V and J are TRBV5-4 and TRBJ2-1; D may be TRBD2 (5 bases). V was cut by 4 bases and J by 6 bases, with 14 bases left in between. The CDR3 length is 14 residues. In germline, CDR1 is SGHNT, CDR2 YYREEE (reference sequence). DNA of the CDR3: TGTGCCAGCAGCACTCAGCGGAGACTCAATGAGCAGTTCTTC. It translates to CASSTQRRLNEQFF.

In its sample, this clone was seen a few times. The chain links TRBV7-2 to TRBJ2-1; possibly TRBD1 for D (5 bases). Germline CDR1 is SGHTA and CDR2 is FQGNSA. The CDR3 has 13 residues. The germline V and J ends were trimmed by 4 bases and 4 bases, with 8 bases remaining between them. CDR3 DNA sequence: TGTGCCAGCAGCTCCTACAGGTACAATGAGCAGTTCTTC. Encoded protein: CASSSYRYNEQFF.

This clone was picked up a small number of times. This chain connects TRBV5-1 to TRBJ1-3, with TRBD1 matching 9 bases. The CDR3 runs 18 residues. Germline V CDR1 and CDR2: SGHRS, YFSETQ. V gave up 0 bases and J gave up 0 bases; unmatched junction bases: 7. The CDR3 protein is CASSLVGQGTSSGNTIYF. In DNA, the CDR3 is TGCGCCAGCAGCTTGGTGGGACAGGGTACAAGCTCTGGAAACACCATATATTTT.

On this clone itself: Other DNA sequences of this sample code for an identical CDR3. The V gene is TRBV5-4, the J gene TRBJ2-1, with TRBD2 as a possible D gene (5 bases). V lost 0 bases and J lost 10, with 8 bases in between. This CDR3 comprises 12 residues. Per the germline V gene, CDR1 is SGHNT and CDR2 is YYREEE (reference sequence). Here the CDR3 DNA reads TGTGCCAGCAGCTTGGCTAGAGGGGAGCAGTTCTTC. Amino acids: CASSLARGEQFF.

The chain uses TRBV7-2 and TRBJ1-5; D might be TRBD1 (5 bases). From germline, CDR1 is SGHTA and CDR2 FQGNSA. CDR3 length: 14 residues. Trimming removed 5 bases at V and 6 bases at J, with 14 bases between. The CDR3 loop reads CASSQTGGAQPQHF. CDR3 in DNA: TGTGCCAGCAGCCAAACGGGGGGTGCTCAGCCCCAGCATTTT.

This clone showed up just a few times. The sample contains more than one DNA sequence encoding this CDR3. The chain joins TRBV5-1 to TRBJ2-5; D call uncertain. Germline CDR1 is SGHRS and CDR2 is YFSETQ. CDR3 size: 13 residues. The germline V and J ends were trimmed by 0 bases and 2 bases, with 5 bases remaining between them. CDR3 loop: CASSLASQETQYF. In DNA, the CDR3 is TGCGCCAGCAGCTTGGCCTCACAAGAGACCCAGTACTTC. Variable domain in full (rest from reference TRBV5-1 and TRBJ2-5): KAGVTQTPRYLIKTRGQQVTLSCSPISGHRSVSWYQQTPGQGLQFLFEYFSETQRNKGNFPGRFSGRQFSNSRSEMNVSTLELGDSALYLCASSLASQETQYFGPGTRLLVL.

This clone was detected only a few times. This chain uses TRBV18 with TRBJ2-6; D tentatively fits TRBD1 or TRBD2 (5 bases each). Per the germline V gene, CDR1 is KGHSH and CDR2 is LQKENI. The CDR3 length is 15 residues. The germline V and J ends were trimmed by 5 bases and 1 base, with 9 bases remaining between them. In nucleotides, the CDR3 is TGTGCCAGCTCAAGAGAGGGGTCTGGGGCCAACGTCCTGACTTTC. It encodes CASSREGSGANVLTF.

This chain connects TRBV28 to TRBJ1-5; 9 bases are a match to TRBD1. This CDR3 is 20 amino acids long. V lost 8 bases and J lost 0; bases outside the gene matches: 20. Looked up from germline, CDR1 is MDHEN and CDR2 is SYDVKM. The CDR3 coding sequence is TGTGCCAGCCGGAGGGGGACCGGGACAGGGACGAAGTATAGCAATCAGCCCCAGCATTTT. Its translation is CASRRGTGTGTKYSNQPQHF.

V usage is TRBV27 and J usage is TRBJ2-3; D is unclear. Germline CDR1 MNHEY, CDR2 SMNVEV (reference sequence). The germline V and J ends were trimmed by 5 bases and 0 bases, with 15 bases remaining between them. This CDR3 is 16 amino acids long. The CDR3 region is CASSPLWRPSTDTQYF. The CDR3 coding sequence is TGTGCCAGCAGTCCCCTCTGGCGCCCGAGCACAGATACGCAGTATTTT.

This clone appeared a few times. The rearrangement joins TRBV2 to TRBJ2-3, with D perhaps matching TRBD1 (6 bases). Germline-derived CDR1 and CDR2 are SNHLY and FYNNEI. Trimming took 4 bases from V and 6 from J, leaving 8 bases between them. The CDR3 is made up of 12 amino acids. CDR3 sequence reads: CASSAQGDTQYF. CDR3 in DNA: TGTGCCAGCAGTGCTCAGGGGGATACGCAGTATTTT.

This chain links TRBV6-6 with TRBJ2-5; perhaps D is TRBD1 or TRBD2 (5 bases each). Trimming stripped 7 bases from V and 5 bases from J, with 20 bases between. The CDR3 runs 15 residues. Germline lookup yields CDR1 MNHNY and CDR2 SVGAGI (reference sequence). CDR3 loop: CASNRRATMRETQYF. DNA for the CDR3: TGTGCCAGCAACAGGCGGGCAACCATGAGGGAGACCCAGTACTTC.

The CDR3 spells CASSLDDRSSYEQYF. As DNA, the CDR3 is TGTGCCAGCAGCTTAGATGACAGGAGCTCCTACGAGCAGTACTTC. The chain carries TRBV7-9 and TRBJ2-7; tentative D call: TRBD1 (6 bases). Trimming stripped 1 base from V and 0 bases from J, with 10 bases between. Germline lookup yields CDR1 SEHNR and CDR2 FQNEAQ (reference sequence). The CDR3 is 15 residues long.